This note documents a single T cell receptor (beta chain) sequence. The clone's antigen remains unknown. The cohort was made up of 666 healthy bone marrow donors. At the time of sampling, every cohort member was nominally healthy, though immune exposures that went unrecorded were likely present. The donor was CMV seronegative and belonged to the group of around 350 seronegative cohort members. Each donor provided a peripheral blood sample, and peripheral blood mononuclear cells were used for TCR beta sequencing. The Qiagen DNeasy Blood Extraction Kit was used to extract genomic DNA from the blood cell samples. The data originate from a study of cytomegalovirus exposure and HLA in healthy donors (dated by TCRdb to 2016 to 2017). Regarding the study in general: An earlier analysis of some 600 of the donors reported 276 Gb of sequence data and 117 million unique TCR beta sequences obtained from around 190 million T cells. HLA typing covered class I and class II loci at four-digit resolution. Because of strong linkage in the cohort, roughly five DR-DQ haplotypes were treated as single units for association and clustering. Among the roughly 380 genotyped donors, 75% to 90% belonged to the genetic ancestry cluster associated with self-reported Caucasian donors. The study was designed to test whether signatures of past pathogen exposure could be identified by cataloging public T cell receptors. A later analysis re-examined previously published TCR beta repertoires from roughly 650 donors and added high-resolution HLA genotyping to investigate patterns of TCR occurrence. Donor age, sex, ethnicity and CMV serostatus were compiled together with the repertoire data. Rather than using new phenotypic data, the later analysis identified candidate immune exposures from TCR beta sequences and from how often those sequences occurred across donors. An earlier analysis of some 600 of the donors applied high-throughput TCR beta sequencing to assess whether each TCR beta V gene segment acted as functional or pseudogenic. About 300 gigabases of sequencing data and 70 million to 85 million unique TCR sequences were included in an early release covering 500 to 750 HLA-typed donors. Among 398 genotyped donors of the cohort, an average of around 240,000 unique TCR beta nucleotide sequences were sequenced per donor, 15% to 20% of them non-productive. The T cell repertoires of 666 subjects were profiled by immunosequencing and related to cytomegalovirus serostatus. Besides the first cohort of roughly 660 subjects, a separate validation cohort made up of over 100 different subjects was used. A later genetic analysis took genome-wide SNP genotypes for about 55% of the 666 donors and used that subset as a discovery cohort. The study combined high-throughput TCR immunosequencing, statistical association of individual TCRs with disease status, and machine learning to predict cytomegalovirus infection status. All discovery cohort repertoires had been generated using a single sequencing platform. Typing coverage varied by locus: about 620-630 donors for A, B, C, DRB1 and DQB1; about 520 for DQA1; more than 600 for DPA1; 400 to 480 for DPB1. Study-wide findings and limitations: In vitro tests confirmed that a few of the cytomegalovirus-associated TCR beta chains recognize cytomegalovirus antigens. According to a later analysis, TCR association rates differed among HLA loci, with DRB1 alleles showing the most associated TCRs and HLA-C alleles showing the fewest. A further reported finding was that TCR beta sequences accurately predicted the HLA-A and HLA-B alleles for most subjects in the first cohort. The classifier was reported to diagnose cytomegalovirus status with high specificity and sensitivity in both the original and validation cohorts. The presence/absence analyses assumed that sequencing depth was roughly uniform across donors, and that assumption may not be true. Across donors, most TCR sequences were observed very rarely, whereas some public TCRs were present in many individuals. Assigning TCR associations to individual alleles was difficult when HLA alleles, especially DR and DQ, strongly co-occurred. Some IMGT-functional V segments, including TRBV6-2 and TRBV6-3, could not be distinguished by the 87-base-pair reads and were therefore excluded. In a later genetic analysis, a missense DCLRE1C variant was associated with V-gene and J-gene trimming of TCR beta chains, and the association was replicated in an independent cohort. About 15 rarely observed V segments, including chromosome 9 orphons, were excluded from the earlier analysis of about 600 of the donors because counts were too low. Specific HLA alleles were associated with 18,000 or so TCR beta sequences at a false discovery rate of 0.05 in a later analysis. According to the authors, the approach could potentially be generalized to other disease states and immunological phenotypes. A cluster of highly shared sequence variants was judged likely to be a technical artifact of the sequencing pipeline. Most CMV-associated TCR beta chains appeared to be HLA-restricted in a later analysis, and the HLA associations seemed to be driven largely by CMV exposure. The cohort was sequenced for TCR beta chains only, and without alpha or paired-chain data the features that could be detected were limited. Several of the top co-occurrence clusters appeared to be linked to parvovirus B19, influenza, CMV and Epstein-Barr virus, according to a later analysis. In an earlier analysis of 587 of the donors, most TCR beta V segments appeared in productive rearrangements about 87% or about 30% of the time, broadly matching IMGT annotations. In a later genetic analysis, fewer N-insertions in productive TCRs were reported among donors in an Asian-associated ancestry cluster than the roughly 640-donor mean. Linkage disequilibrium might explain the correlated functional status among segregating V segments, but an unknown experimental factor could not be excluded. For the cohort, immune exposure information was limited to CMV serostatus. A later analysis found that HLA-associated TCR beta chains were more clonally expanded and had lower generation probabilities than equally common non-associated chains. A total of 150 to 200 TCR beta chains were listed by the study as associated with cytomegalovirus. Because HLA typing was unavailable for some donors at each locus, only the typed subset was used in association tests.

The method behind the library was the immunoSEQ multiplex PCR assay. For the multiplex PCR, a mixture combining 60 forward primers for TCR Vbeta segments and 13 reverse primers for TCR Jbeta segments was used. Amplification of the CDR3 region of rearranged TCR beta genes was performed with a multiplex PCR assay on genomic DNA. On the Illumina HiSeq System, the amplified TCR beta libraries were sequenced as 87-base-pair reads. Regarding the original processing steps: A later analysis counted about 80 million unique TCR beta chains across the 666 repertoires, and some 11 million of these chains were shared by at least two donors. A nearest-neighbor algorithm error-corrected the raw reads and collapsed the reads into unique sequences, merging closely related sequences to remove PCR and sequencing errors. Alignment of CDR3 sequences to IMGT reference sequences was used to assign V, D and J gene segments. Each retained sequence needed at least a six-nucleotide match to both a V gene segment and a J gene segment. Rearrangements were called productive when the CDR3 lacked stop codons and stayed in frame with V and J; all others were non-productive. Following IMGT convention, CDR3 was defined as the stretch from the second conserved V-encoded cysteine up to the conserved J-encoded phenylalanine. Sequences without an unambiguous match to a single V gene segment were excluded from the earlier analysis of approximately 560 of the donors. In an earlier analysis of approximately 590 of the donors, V segments were called functional above 56.7% productive rearrangements and were called segregating when the between-donor standard deviation exceeded 5%. To diagnose cytomegalovirus status from the catalog of TCR beta chain sequences, a statistical classification framework was built. A later analysis assigned V and J genes by comparing TCR nucleotide sequences with IMGT/GENE-DB human TR gene sequences. A later analysis assigned CDR3 sequences and most-parsimonious VDJ recombination scenarios with the TCRdist pipeline. In a later analysis, each TCR beta chain was defined by its CDR3 amino acid sequence together with its V-gene family, and reads without a unique V-gene family were excluded. As a way to deal with suspected cross-contamination and a sequencing artifact, a later analysis dropped more than 500 nucleotide sequences that were highly shared and had low generation probability. For each public chain, a later analysis derived a clonal expansion index from normalized ranks of inferred template counts within each repertoire. A later analysis computed generation probabilities with a VDJ recombination model fitted to out-of-frame rearrangements, and checked the results against IGoR. In a later analysis, TCR-TCR, TCR-HLA and TCR-CMV co-occurrence was scored with hypergeometric tests, and a repertoire-size bias correction was applied to TCR pairs. A later analysis estimated false discovery rates by permuting HLA or CMV assignments 20 times. A later analysis grouped co-occurring TCRs with DBSCAN, adding TCRdist sequence similarity when clustering within HLA-allele-positive subsets. Repertoires with fewer than 30,000 or more than 120,000 public chains, plus five repertoires with anomalous nucleotide sharing, were excluded from co-occurrence clustering. TCRdb stores this immuneACCESS table with in-frame sequences only. Part of the clones is absent; in the studies checked, under half of the shortfall reflects unresolved V genes, and no reason is known for the rest. Clone size and V and J calls were adopted from that table, with D and trimming inferred from the DNA. The sample's own table lists roughly 110,000 clones. The ten largest clonotypes hold 3.7% of the sample.

Inclusive of the bounding cysteine and phenylalanine, the CDR3 is 14 residues long. The only DNA kept is the CDR3, 42 bases in frame from the first base. The germline V gene (reference sequence) sets CDR1 to SEHNR and CDR2 to FQNEAQ. V lost 3 bases and J lost 4 bases; the stretch between them is 11 bases long. The source is a man between 25 and 39 years old in good health and CMV-seronegative. The chain was built from TRBV7-9 and TRBJ2-3; tentative D gene TRBD2, with 5 bases matching. Sequencing input: PBMCs. CDR3 reads: CASSLEVNPDTQYF. The nucleotide sequence reads as follows: TGTGCCAGCAGCTTGGAGGTTAACCCAGATACGCAGTATTTT. Supplemented by the reference TRBV7-9 and TRBJ2-3 proteins around the CDR3, the complete variable domain is DTGVSQNPRHKITKRGQNVTFRCDPISEHNRLYWYRQTLGQGPEFLTYFQNEAQLEKSRLLSDRFSAERPKGSFSTLEIQRTEQGDSAMYLCASSLEVNPDTQYFGPGTRLTVL.